This T cell receptor (beta chain) was identified in a study of cytomegalovirus exposure and HLA in healthy donors. Overall study context: In a previous analysis, approximately 110 million unique TCR beta sequences were found from roughly 200 million T cells. Study-wide findings and caveats: Per published accounts, TCR beta sequences correctly predicted the HLA-A and HLA-B alleles of most subjects.

Remarks on this clone: Its antigen is as yet unknown.

CDR1 is MNHEY and CDR2 is SMNVEV in the germline V gene (reference sequence). Trimming cost V 2 bases and J 1 base, with 8 bases left between them. The CDR3 extends over 14 amino acids. A multiplex PCR was run with 60 Vbeta primers and 13 Jbeta primers. Only in-frame clones appear in the TCRdb table, and some are missing; sequencing was by immunoSEQ multiplex PCR. Altogether fewer than 110,000 clones are present, roughly 80% being singletons, with the ten largest covering about 2.3%. The chain links TRBV27 to TRBJ1-1; TRBD1 might be the D (5 bases). The specimen sequenced was PBMCs. This TCR derives from a man between 25 and 39 years old in good health and CMV-seronegative. CDR3 coding DNA: TGTGCCAGCAGTTTAGGCAGGGCGAACACTGAAGCTTTCTTT. As protein: CASSLGRANTEAFF.